The 13 T cell receptor beta chains presented below share a single source sample, sequenced in a study of cytomegalovirus exposure and HLA in healthy donors. In the PCR, 60 Vbeta and 13 Jbeta primers were used. Profiled with immunoSEQ multiplex PCR; TCRdb holds only in-frame clones, not every one. This sample has about 88,000 clones; over 80% occur once, and the top ten carry about 2.5%. Sample: PBMCs. Source of these receptors: a man between 18 and 35 years old in good health and CMV-seronegative.

The rearrangement joins TRBV7-6 to TRBJ2-7; 14 positions agree with TRBD2. The germline V gene encodes CDR1 SGHVS and CDR2 FNYEAQ. The CDR3 consists of 17 residues. J lost 3 bases, V lost 5 bases, and 9 bases had no gene match. The CDR3 here is CASSVAGTSGRVYEQYF. Here the CDR3 DNA reads TGTGCCAGCAGCGTTGCCGGGACTAGCGGGAGAGTCTACGAGCAGTACTTC.

The chain is built from TRBV18 and TRBJ2-5; 8 positions agree with TRBD2. CDR3 size: 15 residues. The J segment lost 5 bases and the V segment lost 3 bases, leaving 8 bases of the junction unmatched. The germline V gene has CDR1 KGHSH and CDR2 LQKENI. The CDR3 DNA is TGTGCCAGCTCACCTTTAGGGACTAGTGTGGAGACCCAGTACTTC. This codes for CASSPLGTSVETQYF.

The chain is built from TRBV7-2 and TRBJ2-5; TRBD2 is a possible D gene (6 bases). The CDR3 has 16 residues. Germline assignment: CDR1 SGHTA and CDR2 FQGNSA. Trimming removed 1 base at V and 2 bases at J, with 14 bases between. CDR3 nucleotide sequence: TGTGCCAGCAGCTTAGTTGGGGGAGGACTACAAGAGACCCAGTACTTC. Protein: CASSLVGGGLQETQYF.

The gene calls are TRBV19 and TRBJ2-1; D may be TRBD1 (5 bases). Germline V CDR1 and CDR2: LNHDA, SQIVND (reference sequence). This CDR3 contains 17 residues. Deletions cut 3 bases from V and 0 bases from J, with 15 bases between. As DNA, the CDR3 is TGTGCCAGTAGTATCCCCCCCGCAGGGCGCTCCTACAATGAGCAGTTCTTC. Amino acid sequence: CASSIPPAGRSYNEQFF.

The V call is TRBV5-1, the J call TRBJ2-3; no clear D gene. CDR1 SGHRS and CDR2 YFSETQ come from the germline V gene. CDR3 length equals 16 residues. V was cut by 0 bases and J by 1 base, with 12 bases left in between. The chain's CDR3 is CASSLDTGWGTDTQYF. The CDR3 bases are TGCGCCAGCAGCTTGGATACGGGTTGGGGCACAGATACGCAGTATTTT.

This chain joins TRBV5-1 and TRBJ2-3; 8 bases line up with TRBD1. The germline V gene encodes CDR1 SGHRS and CDR2 YFSETQ. The trim removed 4 bases at V and 3 bases at J, leaving 1 base unmatched. The CDR3 is 13 amino acids. DNA for the CDR3: TGCGCCAGCAGCCAGGGGGCTACAGATACGCAGTATTTT. The encoded protein is CASSQGATDTQYF.

The chain has TRBV7-6 and TRBJ1-5; 7 bases are shared with TRBD1. The germline V gene has CDR1 SGHVS and CDR2 FNYEAQ. The CDR3 extends over 17 amino acids. J gave up 5 bases and V 5 bases, and 15 bases lay outside the gene matches. CDR3 sequence reads: CASSPKTGQDPYQPQHF. CDR3 DNA: TGTGCCAGCAGCCCAAAAACTGGACAGGACCCATATCAGCCCCAGCATTTT.

This rearrangement joins TRBV11-2 to TRBJ2-7; no firm D call. There are 11 residues in the CDR3. Trimming cost V 6 bases and J 6 bases, with 9 bases left between them. Germline CDR1 is SGHAT and CDR2 is FQNNGV. CDR3 coding DNA: TGTGCCAGCAGAGAGCTAGGCGAGCAGTACTTC. Encoded protein: CASRELGEQYF.

The rearrangement joins TRBV27 to TRBJ1-5, with unresolved D. The CDR3 is 14 residues long. CDR1 is MNHEY, CDR2 SMNVEV, per germline (reference sequence). Trimming stripped 4 bases from V and 8 bases from J, with 15 bases between. The CDR3 is CASSSRSAFEPQHF. The CDR3 bases are TGTGCCAGCAGTTCCAGGTCCGCTTTTGAGCCCCAGCATTTT.

The V call is TRBV30, the J call TRBJ2-2; 12 bases are shared with TRBD2. CDR3 length: 14 amino acids. The V gene end was trimmed by 3 bases and the J gene end by 6 bases; junction bases not matched to a gene: 2. Germline CDR1 is GTSNPN and CDR2 is SVGIG (reference sequence). This CDR3 reads CAWRGLAGAGELFF. The CDR3 DNA is TGTGCCTGGAGGGGACTAGCGGGTGCCGGGGAGCTGTTTTTT.

The rearrangement joins TRBV7-2 to TRBJ2-5; weak D call: TRBD2 (6 bases). Trimming took 1 base from V and 3 from J, leaving 12 bases between them. The CDR3 has 15 residues. Germline V gene sequence: CDR1 SGHTA, CDR2 FQGNSA. The CDR3 is CASSLGGGGKETQYF. The CDR3 DNA sequence: TGTGCCAGCAGCTTAGGAGGCGGCGGGAAAGAGACCCAGTACTTC.

This clone was found a few times. The V call is TRBV5-6, the J call TRBJ2-1; D is possibly TRBD2 (6 bases). The germline gives CDR1 SGHDT, CDR2 YYEEEE. The CDR3 is 14 residues long. The ends were cut back, 0 bases at V and 13 bases at J, with 17 bases in the middle. CDR3 coding DNA: TGTGCCAGCAGCTTGGACTCCGGACGGGGGACCCAGTTCTTC. Its translation: CASSLDSGRGTQFF.

The CDR3 here is CSVIGEGYTF. The CDR3, as DNA: TGCAGCGTGATAGGAGAAGGCTACACCTTC. The chain uses TRBV29-1 and TRBJ1-2; D is unclear. Per germline, CDR1 SQVTM and CDR2 ANQGSEA. The CDR3 is 10 residues long. The V end lost 6 bases, the J end lost 8 bases, and 10 bases lay between the germline ends.